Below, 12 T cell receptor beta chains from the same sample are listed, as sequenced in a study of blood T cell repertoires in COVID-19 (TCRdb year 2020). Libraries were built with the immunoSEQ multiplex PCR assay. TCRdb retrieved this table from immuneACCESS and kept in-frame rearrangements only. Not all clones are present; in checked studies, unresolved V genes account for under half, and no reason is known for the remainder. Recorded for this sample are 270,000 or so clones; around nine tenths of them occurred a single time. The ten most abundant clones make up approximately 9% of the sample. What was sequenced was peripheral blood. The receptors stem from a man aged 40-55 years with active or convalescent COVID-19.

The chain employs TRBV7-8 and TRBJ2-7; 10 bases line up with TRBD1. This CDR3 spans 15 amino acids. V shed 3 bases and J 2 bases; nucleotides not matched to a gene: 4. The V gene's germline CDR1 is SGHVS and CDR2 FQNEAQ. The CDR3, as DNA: TGTGCCAGCAGCTTCGGGACAGGGGATGCCTACGAGCAGTACTTC. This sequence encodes CASSFGTGDAYEQYF.

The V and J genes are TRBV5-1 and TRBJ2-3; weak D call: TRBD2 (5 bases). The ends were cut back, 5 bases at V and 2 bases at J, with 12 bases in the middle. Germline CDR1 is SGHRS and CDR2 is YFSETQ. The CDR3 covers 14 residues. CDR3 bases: TGCGCCAGCAGACCGGACGGGAACACAGATACGCAGTATTTT. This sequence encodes CASRPDGNTDTQYF.

CDR3 protein: CASSSTGSEAFF. CDR3 sequence (DNA): TGTGCCAGTAGTTCAACAGGGAGTGAAGCTTTCTTT. V usage is TRBV19 and J usage is TRBJ1-1, with a possible D match to TRBD1 (6 bases). Trimming took off 5 bases at V and 7 bases at J, with 11 bases between the two ends. CDR1 is LNHDA and CDR2 is SQIVND in the germline V gene (reference sequence). The length of the CDR3 is 12 residues. The full variable domain, completed using reference TRBV19 and TRBJ1-1, is DGGITQSPKYLFRKEGQNVTLSCEQNLNHDAMYWYRQDPGQGLRLIYYSQIVNDFQKGDIAEGYSVSREKKESFPLTVTSAQKNPTAFYLCASSSTGSEAFFGQGTRLTVV.

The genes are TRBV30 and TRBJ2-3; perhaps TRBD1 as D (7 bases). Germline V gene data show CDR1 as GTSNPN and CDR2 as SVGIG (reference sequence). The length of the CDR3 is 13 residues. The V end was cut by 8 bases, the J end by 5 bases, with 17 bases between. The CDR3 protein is CARETGWGDTQYF. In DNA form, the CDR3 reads TGTGCCCGGGAGACAGGGTGGGGAGATACGCAGTATTTT.

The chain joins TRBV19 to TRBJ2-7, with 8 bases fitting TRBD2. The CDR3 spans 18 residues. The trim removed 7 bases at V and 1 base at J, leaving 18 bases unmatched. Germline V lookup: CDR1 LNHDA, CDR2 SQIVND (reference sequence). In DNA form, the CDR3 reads TGTGCCAGTACTAGAACGGGAGGGCCTAATAAGGGATCCTACGAGCAGTACTTC. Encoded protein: CASTRTGGPNKGSYEQYF.

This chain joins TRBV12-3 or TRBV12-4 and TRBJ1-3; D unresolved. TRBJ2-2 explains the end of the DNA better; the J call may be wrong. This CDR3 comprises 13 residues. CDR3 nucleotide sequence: TGTGCCAGCAGTTTAGGGATCGAGGGGGAGCTGTTTTTT. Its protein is CASSLGIEGELFF.

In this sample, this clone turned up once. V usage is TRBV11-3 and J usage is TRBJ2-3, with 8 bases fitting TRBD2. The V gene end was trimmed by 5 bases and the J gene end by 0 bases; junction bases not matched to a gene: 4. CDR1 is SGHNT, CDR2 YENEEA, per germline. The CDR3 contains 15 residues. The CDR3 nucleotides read TGTGCCAGCAGCATCGGGGGGGGTAGCACAGATACGCAGTATTTT. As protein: CASSIGGGSTDTQYF.

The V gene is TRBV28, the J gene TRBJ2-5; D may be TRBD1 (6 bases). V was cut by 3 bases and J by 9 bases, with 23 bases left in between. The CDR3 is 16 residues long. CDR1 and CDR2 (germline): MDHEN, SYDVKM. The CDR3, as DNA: TGTGCCAGCAGTTTCGGTTGGCAGGGGACCAGTCGGGCCCAGTACTTC. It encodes CASSFGWQGTSRAQYF.

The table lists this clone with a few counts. The CDR3 loop is CASSLTTGIGTEAFF. CDR3 DNA: TGCGCCAGCAGCTTGACGACAGGTATTGGGACTGAAGCTTTCTTT. The chain joins TRBV5-1 to TRBJ1-1, with a weak D call TRBD1 (6 bases). CDR1 is SGHRS, CDR2 YFSETQ, per germline. The CDR3 is made up of 15 amino acids. With 1 base removed from V and 5 bases from J, the gap between germline ends came to 15 bases.

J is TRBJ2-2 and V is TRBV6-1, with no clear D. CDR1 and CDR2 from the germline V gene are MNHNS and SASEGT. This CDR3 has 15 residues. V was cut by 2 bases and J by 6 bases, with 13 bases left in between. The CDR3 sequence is CASSEPARLSGELFF. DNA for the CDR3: TGTGCCAGCAGTGAACCAGCCAGGCTTTCCGGGGAGCTGTTTTTT.

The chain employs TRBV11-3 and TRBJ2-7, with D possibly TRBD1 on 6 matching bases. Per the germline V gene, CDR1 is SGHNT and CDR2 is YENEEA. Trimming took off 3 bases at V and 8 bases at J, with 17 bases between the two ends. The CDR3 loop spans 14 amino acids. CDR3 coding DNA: TGTGCCAGCAGCTTCCGGGACAACATAATACAGCAGTACTTC. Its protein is CASSFRDNIIQQYF.

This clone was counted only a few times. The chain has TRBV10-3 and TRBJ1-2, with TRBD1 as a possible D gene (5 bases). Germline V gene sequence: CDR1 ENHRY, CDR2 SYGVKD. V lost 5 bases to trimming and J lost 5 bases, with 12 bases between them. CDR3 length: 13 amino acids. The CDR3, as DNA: TGTGCCATCAGTCCATCGGCAGGGTATGGCTACACCTTC. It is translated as CAISPSAGYGYTF.